This T cell receptor (beta chain) is drawn from a study of T cell responses to AZD1222 COVID-19 vaccine. Study-wide results and limits: Close to half of spike-specific TCRs reportedly recognize unmutated variant regions. Vaccine-related CD4 TCRs covered spike, predominating at 160-218 and 743-854. A rise in Spike-specific TCR breadth and depth followed two AZD1222 doses.

Some clones are missing from TCRdb's copy, which holds only in-frame ones; the method was immunoSEQ multiplex PCR. The table has 90,000 to 110,000 clones, about 90% seen once. A note on this clone: The antigen is undetermined.

The material sequenced was peripheral blood, taken on day 0 of AZD1222 vaccination. The clonotype was recovered from an adult in good health.

The CDR3 protein is CSARENNEQFF. The CDR3 DNA reads as TGCAGTGCTAGGGAAAACAATGAGCAGTTCTTC. The chain employs TRBV20-1 and TRBJ2-1; D gene uncertain. The CDR3 covers 11 residues. The V gene lost 3 bases and the J gene lost 5 bases, with 5 bases spanning the gap. Germline CDR1 DFQATT, CDR2 SNEGSKA (reference sequence).